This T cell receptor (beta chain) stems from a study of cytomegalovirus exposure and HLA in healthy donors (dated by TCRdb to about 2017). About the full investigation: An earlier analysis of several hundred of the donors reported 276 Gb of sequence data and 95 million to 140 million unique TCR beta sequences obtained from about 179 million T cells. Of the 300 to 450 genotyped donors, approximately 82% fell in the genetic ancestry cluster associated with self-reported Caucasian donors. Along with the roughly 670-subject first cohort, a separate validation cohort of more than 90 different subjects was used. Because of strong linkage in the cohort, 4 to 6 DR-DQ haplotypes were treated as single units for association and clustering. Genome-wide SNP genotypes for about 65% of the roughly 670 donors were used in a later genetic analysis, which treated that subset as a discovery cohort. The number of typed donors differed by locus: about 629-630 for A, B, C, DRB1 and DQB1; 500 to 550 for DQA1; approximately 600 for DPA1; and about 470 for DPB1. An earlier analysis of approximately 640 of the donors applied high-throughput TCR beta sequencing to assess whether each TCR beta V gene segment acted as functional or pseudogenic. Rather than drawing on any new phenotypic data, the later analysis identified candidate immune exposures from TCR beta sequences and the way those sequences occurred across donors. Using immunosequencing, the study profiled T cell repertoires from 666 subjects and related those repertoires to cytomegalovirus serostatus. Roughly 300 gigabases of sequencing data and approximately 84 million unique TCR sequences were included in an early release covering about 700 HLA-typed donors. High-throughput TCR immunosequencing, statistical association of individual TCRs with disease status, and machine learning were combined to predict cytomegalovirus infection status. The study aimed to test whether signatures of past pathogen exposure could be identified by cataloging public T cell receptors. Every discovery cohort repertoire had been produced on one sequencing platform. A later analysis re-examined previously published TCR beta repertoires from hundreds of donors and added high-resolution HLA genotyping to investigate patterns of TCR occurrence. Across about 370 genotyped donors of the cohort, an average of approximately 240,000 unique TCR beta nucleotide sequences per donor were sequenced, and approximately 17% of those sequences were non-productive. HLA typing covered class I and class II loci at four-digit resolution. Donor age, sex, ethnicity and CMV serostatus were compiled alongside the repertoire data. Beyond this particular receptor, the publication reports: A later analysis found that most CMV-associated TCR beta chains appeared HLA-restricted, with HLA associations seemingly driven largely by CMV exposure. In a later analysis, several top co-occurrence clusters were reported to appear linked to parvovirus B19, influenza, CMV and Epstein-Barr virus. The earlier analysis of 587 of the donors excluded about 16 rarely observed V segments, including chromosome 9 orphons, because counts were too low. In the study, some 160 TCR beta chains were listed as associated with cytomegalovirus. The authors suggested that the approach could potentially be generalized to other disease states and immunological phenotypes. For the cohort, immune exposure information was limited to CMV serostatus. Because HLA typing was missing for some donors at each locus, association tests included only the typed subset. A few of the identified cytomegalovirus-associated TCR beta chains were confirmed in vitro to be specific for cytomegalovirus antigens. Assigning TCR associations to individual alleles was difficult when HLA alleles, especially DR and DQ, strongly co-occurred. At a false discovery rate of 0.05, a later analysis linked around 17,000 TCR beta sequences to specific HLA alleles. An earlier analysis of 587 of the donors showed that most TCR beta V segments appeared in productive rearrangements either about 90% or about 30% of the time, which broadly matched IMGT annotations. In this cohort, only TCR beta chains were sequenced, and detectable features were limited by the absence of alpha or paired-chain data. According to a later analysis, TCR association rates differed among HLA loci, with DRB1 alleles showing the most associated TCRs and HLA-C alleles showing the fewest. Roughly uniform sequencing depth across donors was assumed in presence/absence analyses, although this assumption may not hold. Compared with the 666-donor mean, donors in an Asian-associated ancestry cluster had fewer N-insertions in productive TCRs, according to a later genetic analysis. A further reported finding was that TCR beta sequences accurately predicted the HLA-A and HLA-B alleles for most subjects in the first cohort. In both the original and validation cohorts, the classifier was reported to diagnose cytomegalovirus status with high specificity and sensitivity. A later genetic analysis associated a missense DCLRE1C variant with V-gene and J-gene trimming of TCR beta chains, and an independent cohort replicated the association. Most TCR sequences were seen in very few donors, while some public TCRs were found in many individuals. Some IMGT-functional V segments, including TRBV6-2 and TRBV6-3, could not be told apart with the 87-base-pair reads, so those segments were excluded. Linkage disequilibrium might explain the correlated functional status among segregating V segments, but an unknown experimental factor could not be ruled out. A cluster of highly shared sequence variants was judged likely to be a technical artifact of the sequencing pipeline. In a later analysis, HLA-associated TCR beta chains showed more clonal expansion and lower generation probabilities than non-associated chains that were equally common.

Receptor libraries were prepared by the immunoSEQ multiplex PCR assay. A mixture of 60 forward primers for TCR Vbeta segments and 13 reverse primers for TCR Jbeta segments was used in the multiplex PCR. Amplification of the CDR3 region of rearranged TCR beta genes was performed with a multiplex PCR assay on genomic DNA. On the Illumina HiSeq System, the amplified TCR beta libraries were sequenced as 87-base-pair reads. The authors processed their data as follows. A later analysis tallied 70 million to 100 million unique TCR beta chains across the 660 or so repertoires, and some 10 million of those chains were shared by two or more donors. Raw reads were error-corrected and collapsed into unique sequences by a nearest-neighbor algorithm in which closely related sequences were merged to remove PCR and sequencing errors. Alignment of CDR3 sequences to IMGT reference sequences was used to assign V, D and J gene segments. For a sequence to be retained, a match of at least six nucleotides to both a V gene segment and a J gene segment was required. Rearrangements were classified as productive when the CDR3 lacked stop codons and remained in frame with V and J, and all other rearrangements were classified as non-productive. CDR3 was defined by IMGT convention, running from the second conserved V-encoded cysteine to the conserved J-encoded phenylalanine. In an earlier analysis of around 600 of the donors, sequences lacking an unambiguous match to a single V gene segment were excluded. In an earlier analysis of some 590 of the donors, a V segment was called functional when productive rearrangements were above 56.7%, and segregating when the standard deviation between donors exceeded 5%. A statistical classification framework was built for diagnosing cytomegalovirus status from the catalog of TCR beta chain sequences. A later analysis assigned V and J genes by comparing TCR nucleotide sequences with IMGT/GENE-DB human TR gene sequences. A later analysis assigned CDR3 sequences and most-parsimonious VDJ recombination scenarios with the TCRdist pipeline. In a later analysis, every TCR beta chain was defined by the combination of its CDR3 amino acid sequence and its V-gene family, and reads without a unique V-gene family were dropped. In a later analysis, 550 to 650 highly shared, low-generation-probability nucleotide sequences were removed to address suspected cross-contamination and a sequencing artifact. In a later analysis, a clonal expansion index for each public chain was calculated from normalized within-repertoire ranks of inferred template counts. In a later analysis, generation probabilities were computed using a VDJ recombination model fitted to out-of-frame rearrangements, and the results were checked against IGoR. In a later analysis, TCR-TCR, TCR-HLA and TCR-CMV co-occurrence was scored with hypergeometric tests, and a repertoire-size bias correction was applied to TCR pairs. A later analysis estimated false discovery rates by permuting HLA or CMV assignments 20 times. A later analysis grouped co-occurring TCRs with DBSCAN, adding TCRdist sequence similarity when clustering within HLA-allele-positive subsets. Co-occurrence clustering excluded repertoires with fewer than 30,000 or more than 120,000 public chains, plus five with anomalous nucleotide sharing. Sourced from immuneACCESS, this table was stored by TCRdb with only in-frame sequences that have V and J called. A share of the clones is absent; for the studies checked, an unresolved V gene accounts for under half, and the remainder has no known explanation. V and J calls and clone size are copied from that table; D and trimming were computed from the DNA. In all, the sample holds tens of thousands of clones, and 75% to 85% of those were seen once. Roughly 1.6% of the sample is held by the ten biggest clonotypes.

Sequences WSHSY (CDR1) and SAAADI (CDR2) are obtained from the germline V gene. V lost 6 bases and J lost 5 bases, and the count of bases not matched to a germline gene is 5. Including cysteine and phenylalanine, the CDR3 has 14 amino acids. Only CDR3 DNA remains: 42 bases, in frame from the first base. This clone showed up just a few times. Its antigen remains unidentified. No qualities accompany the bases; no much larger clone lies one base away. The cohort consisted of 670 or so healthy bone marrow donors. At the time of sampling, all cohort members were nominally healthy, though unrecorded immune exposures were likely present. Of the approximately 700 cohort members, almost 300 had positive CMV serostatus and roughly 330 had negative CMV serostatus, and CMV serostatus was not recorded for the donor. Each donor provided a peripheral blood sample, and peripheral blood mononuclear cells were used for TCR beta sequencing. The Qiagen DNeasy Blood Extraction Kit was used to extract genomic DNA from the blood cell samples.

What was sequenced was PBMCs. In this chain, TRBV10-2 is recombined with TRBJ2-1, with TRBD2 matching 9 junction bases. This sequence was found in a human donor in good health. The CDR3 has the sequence CASRLAGNNNEQFF. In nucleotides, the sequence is TGCGCCAGCAGGCTAGCGGGGAACAACAATGAGCAGTTCTTC.